A selection of T cell receptor beta chains follows, all from one sample in a study of T-cell memory formation after mild COVID-19. Using its own MiXCR run on the 5' RACE reads, TCRdb lists one record per CDR3 protein. Of 310,000 or so distinct CDR3 sequences listed, about 16% were seen once; the top ten hold 22%. The sample comprised PBMCs or a T cell subset sorted from them (not recorded which). The origin of the receptors is a man between 18 and 35 years old who had mild COVID-19 (a few samples of this study predate the infection). Cell type and time point are not known. The CDR3 runs from the conserved cysteine through the conserved F or W.

>TRBJ2-1|TRBV12-3/TRBV12-4
CASSLSGEQFF
>TRBJ2-3|TRBV13
CASSSWGGPQYF
>TRBJ1-1|TRBV12-3/TRBV12-4
CASNIWRDMNTEAFF
>TRBJ2-7|TRBV21-1
CASSTGLTYEQYF
>TRBJ2-2|TRBV7-8
CASSLLAGGTTGELFF
>TRBJ2-5|TRBV6-5
CASSYRDRGKETQYF
>TRBJ2-5|TRBV7-2
CASSPPRTAQETQYF
>TRBJ2-1|TRBV2
CASSPQGVGEQFF
>TRBJ1-1|TRBV6-5
CASSYVLGLRKAFF
>TRBJ1-2|TRBV2
CASSDIGLRANYGYTF
>TRBJ2-2|TRBV6-5
CASSSLRRNTGELFF
>TRBJ1-4|TRBV27
CASSLSPAQINEKLFF
>TRBJ1-1|TRBV6-5
CASSYANSGTEAFF
>TRBJ1-2|TRBV6-2/TRBV6-3
CASSPRGSATYGYTF
>TRBJ1-1|TRBV20-1
CSAEDPRGVGNTEAFF
>TRBJ1-4|TRBV5-5
CASSLDSGGEKLFF
>TRBJ1-5|TRBV27
CASSPPGGQPQHF
>TRBJ2-4|TRBV11-2
CASSLDFWGAGNIQYF